This TCR beta chain comes out of a study of OX40 agonist ivuxolimab in advanced cancers. Study-wide context: Previous treatment with anti-PD-1, anti-PD-L1 or anti-CTLA-4 therapy was allowed; about 40% had received some.

TCRdb's table, derived via immunoSEQ multiplex PCR, lists solely in-frame clones and lacks some. Among about 73,000 clones listed, around 90% were seen once. CDR1 SGHDT and CDR2 YYEEEE come from the germline V gene. The ends lost 0 bases at V and 5 bases at J; junction bases unmatched: 10. The CDR3 consists of 18 residues. The sequences come from CD4+ or CD8+ T cells sorted from blood, collected in a trial of the OX40 agonist ivuxolimab. The clonotype was recovered from an adult with an advanced solid tumor such as melanoma, head and neck, liver or kidney cancer. The genes are TRBV5-6 and TRBJ2-3, with 12 bases matching TRBD2. This CDR3 is CASSLGASGRGRGDTQYF. The CDR3 coding sequence is TGTGCCAGCAGCTTGGGTGCTAGCGGGAGGGGCCGGGGAGATACGCAGTATTTT.